Below, 8 T cell receptor beta chains from the same sample are listed, as sequenced in a study of blood T cells in healthy people across ages. With a J-beta primer mix and a sample-barcoded 5' primer, a second PCR ran 7 to 11 cycles. A single record per CDR3 protein comes from TCRdb applying MiXCR to the 5' RACE reads. The sample lists about 1.4 million distinct CDR3 sequences, almost 60% occurring once. Sequencing was done on a sample of blood. The origin of the receptors is a man in his late teens or twenties in good health.

V and J are TRBV6-6 and TRBJ2-5; 8 bases align to TRBD1. Germline assignment: CDR1 MNHNY and CDR2 SVGAGI (reference sequence). The CDR3 contains 16 residues. V was clipped by 0 bases and J by 4 bases; unmatched bases: 7. This CDR3 is CASSYSPGGTTETQYF. CDR3 nucleotide sequence: TGTGCCAGCAGTTACTCTCCAGGGGGCACGACAGAGACCCAGTACTTC.

The chain is built from TRBV20-1 and TRBJ2-1, with TRBD2 as a possible D gene (5 bases). Per germline, CDR1 DFQATT and CDR2 SNEGSKA (reference sequence). With 5 bases removed from V and 6 bases from J, the gap between germline ends came to 11 bases. This CDR3 is 12 amino acids long. In nucleotides, the CDR3 is TGCAGTGCTCCGGACTCCATCAATGAGCAGTTCTTC. It codes for CSAPDSINEQFF.

This chain links TRBV28 with TRBJ1-5; D not certain. The CDR3 has 15 amino acids. V lost 2 bases, J lost 5 bases, and 13 bases lay in between. CDR1 is MDHEN, CDR2 SYDVKM, per germline. The CDR3 bases are TGTGCCAGCAGTTTAAGGCCAGGTCAATATCAGCCCCAGCATTTT. As protein: CASSLRPGQYQPQHF.

The V gene is TRBV15, the J gene TRBJ1-1; no clear D gene. V lost 0 bases, J lost 4 bases, and 12 bases lay in between. There are 15 residues in the CDR3. Germline V gene sequence: CDR1 LNHNV, CDR2 YYDKDF (reference sequence). The DNA for the CDR3 is TGTGCCACCAGCAGAGAAGATAGGGTGGGCACTGAAGCTTTCTTT. Residues: CATSREDRVGTEAFF.

The rearrangement links TRBV4-3 to TRBJ1-2; D ambiguous. Germline CDR1 LGHNA, CDR2 YSLEER. Trimming shortened V by 0 bases and J by 5 bases, and 19 bases separated the two germline ends. This CDR3 is built from 17 residues. The chain's CDR3 is CASSQDVATGWLYGYTF. CDR3 bases: TGCGCCAGCAGCCAAGATGTTGCCACCGGTTGGTTATATGGCTACACCTTC.

The chain joins TRBV12-3 or TRBV12-4 to TRBJ2-1; unclear D gene. The CDR3 runs to 12 residues. V gave up 1 base and J gave up 9 bases, with 7 bases separating them. The DNA for the CDR3 is TGTGCCAGCAGTTTAGAGAGTCTTGAGCAGTTCTTC. Amino acids: CASSLESLEQFF.

This clonotype was picked up a small number of times. The chain recombines TRBV7-9 with TRBJ2-4; no definite D call. The DNA end is more similar to TRBJ2-7, so the J call may be wrong. The CDR3 extends over 12 amino acids. The germline V gene has CDR1 SEHNR and CDR2 FQNEAQ (reference sequence). The CDR3 DNA reads as TGTGCCAGCAGCTTAGCCTTCTACGAGCAGTACTTC. It translates to CASSLAFYEQYF.

This chain joins TRBV15 and TRBJ2-7, with 12 bases lining up with TRBD2. The CDR3 covers 16 residues. Germline CDR1 and CDR2: LNHNV and YYDKDF (reference sequence). The trim removed 5 bases at V and 4 bases at J, leaving 9 bases unmatched. For the CDR3, the DNA is TGTGCCACCAGCTTTCGGACTAGCGGGATCACTTACGAGCAGTACTTC. It yields the protein CATSFRTSGITYEQYF.